The present T cell receptor beta chain was sequenced within a study of T cell responses to AZD1222 COVID-19 vaccine. Findings and caveats of the study: Baseline testing showed seropositivity in only a handful of AZD1222 recipients. Across the whole spike, CD4 TCRs peaked at regions 160-218 and 743-854. Donors were mostly white British, more females; clonal diversity possibly underestimated.

The data were produced by immunoSEQ multiplex PCR, yet TCRdb's version contains in-frame clones alone and is incomplete. This sample has more than 95,000 clones; about 90% occur once, and the top ten carry approximately 7.5%. About this clone: Its antigen is currently unknown.

Trimming removed 1 base from V and 4 bases from J, with 16 bases in between. This CDR3 has 16 residues. CDR1 is MDHEN, CDR2 SYDVKM, per germline. Sequences were derived from peripheral blood, sampled on day 0 of AZD1222 vaccination. The receptor was derived from an adult in good health. The chain recombines TRBV28 with TRBJ1-2; D ambiguous. The CDR3 nucleotides read TGTGCCAGCAGTTTATCGGGTTCTTACAGCGTCTATGGCTACACCTTC. Its translation: CASSLSGSYSVYGYTF.